What follows are 21 T cell receptor beta chains derived from one specimen sequenced in a study of a mutant IDH1 vaccine in newly diagnosed glioma. Assay used: immunoSEQ multiplex PCR; TCRdb lists only in-frame clones, some missing. The sample includes about 81,000 clones, roughly 85% of them seen just once. Stated time point: week 23, last vaccination. The investigators gave 300 ug of mutant IDH1 20-mer peptide in each vaccine dose, together with topical imiquimod. Their target antigens are unknown. The starting material was PBMCs, obtained from a glioma patient whose treatment included an IDH1 peptide vaccine. The receptors shown here come from a man aged 30 to 45 with glioma. Some clones in this sample may be carry-over from other donors' samples.

The chain carries TRBV20-1 and TRBJ1-2; no clear D gene. The CDR3 is made up of 11 amino acids. V gave up 3 bases and J gave up 2 bases, with 4 bases separating them. Germline CDR1 is DFQATT and CDR2 is SNEGSKA (reference sequence). The CDR3 DNA is TGCAGTGCTAGTTCCAACTATGGCTACACCTTC. Translation gives CSASSNYGYTF.

CDR3 amino acids: CATTRETPGDEQFF. The DNA of the CDR3 is TGTGCCACGACACGAGAGACCCCAGGGGATGAGCAGTTCTTC. The V gene is TRBV10-3, the J gene TRBJ2-1; D might be TRBD1 (6 bases). This CDR3 is 14 amino acids long. Looked up from germline, CDR1 is ENHRY and CDR2 is SYGVKD. With 10 bases removed from V and 8 bases from J, the gap between germline ends came to 21 bases.

The chain links TRBV7-9 to TRBJ2-1, with unresolved D. The CDR3 extends over 11 amino acids. CDR1 SEHNR and CDR2 FQNEAQ come from the germline V gene (reference sequence). With 5 bases removed from V and 4 bases from J, the gap between germline ends came to 3 bases. For the CDR3, the DNA is TGTGCCAGCAGCGTATACAATGAGCAGTTCTTC. Translation: CASSVYNEQFF. The full variable domain, with the rest looked up from reference TRBV7-9 and TRBJ2-1, is DTGVSQNPRHKITKRGQNVTFRCDPISEHNRLYWYRQTLGQGPEFLTYFQNEAQLEKSRLLSDRFSAERPKGSFSTLEIQRTEQGDSAMYLCASSVYNEQFFGPGTRLTVL.

The V call is TRBV15, the J call TRBJ1-4; 8 positions match TRBD1. Germline V lookup: CDR1 LNHNV, CDR2 YYDKDF (reference sequence). Unmatched junction bases numbered 5, after V lost 3 bases and J lost 8 bases. The CDR3 runs 14 residues. This CDR3 is CATSRDRAEEKLFF. CDR3 coding DNA: TGTGCCACCAGCAGGGACAGGGCAGAGGAAAAACTGTTTTTT.

The chain carries TRBV5-6 and TRBJ2-3; 11 positions agree with TRBD1. Germline V gives CDR1 SGHDT, CDR2 YYEEEE. J was trimmed by 8 bases and V by 4 bases; bases with no gene match: 3. The CDR3 consists of 13 residues. This chain's CDR3 is CASSGTGGGTQYF. In nucleotides, the CDR3 is TGTGCCAGCAGCGGGACAGGGGGTGGTACGCAGTATTTT.

About this clone itself: Other nucleotide sequences from this sample produce the same CDR3. V usage is TRBV5-1 and J usage is TRBJ1-5; the D gene is possibly TRBD1 (6 bases). V was cut by 4 bases and J by 5 bases, with 13 bases left in between. This CDR3 spans 14 amino acids. CDR1 and CDR2 (germline): SGHRS, YFSETQ. The CDR3 coding sequence is TGCGCCAGCAGCCCTACAGGGTACGATCAGCCCCAGCATTTT. Its translation: CASSPTGYDQPQHF.

This chain connects TRBV19 to TRBJ2-7; 9 bases are shared with TRBD1. CDR3 length: 15 amino acids. Germline V lookup: CDR1 LNHDA, CDR2 SQIVND (reference sequence). J was trimmed by 4 bases and V by 1 base; bases with no gene match: 5. CDR3 sequence (DNA): TGTGCCAGTAGTATAGGGGACAGGGCTTTTTACGAGCAGTACTTC. It translates to CASSIGDRAFYEQYF.

The chain uses TRBV6-5 and TRBJ2-3, with TRBD2 matching over 12 bases. CDR1 is MNHEY and CDR2 is SVGAGI in the germline V gene. With 4 bases clipped from V and 11 bases from J, the junction kept 13 bases outside the gene matches. The CDR3 is made up of 16 amino acids. The CDR3 nucleotides are TGTGCCAGCAGTTTGGGACTAGCGGGCGCAACAAGGGAGCAGTATTTT. It yields the protein CASSLGLAGATREQYF.

This chain connects TRBV5-1 to TRBJ2-7, with D perhaps matching TRBD2 (8 bases). Germline V CDR1 and CDR2: SGHRS, YFSETQ. The germline V and J ends were trimmed by 9 bases and 3 bases, with 16 bases remaining between them. CDR3 length: 13 residues. In nucleotides, the CDR3 is TGCGCCACCGGGGGGGACAGAAACTACGAGCAGTACTTC. The encoded protein is CATGGDRNYEQYF.

The rearrangement uses TRBV2 and TRBJ1-2, with 10 nucleotides matching TRBD1. The V gene's germline CDR1 is SNHLY and CDR2 FYNNEI. The CDR3 totals 14 residues. Trimming cost V 6 bases and J 4 bases; bases outside gene matches: 5. In nucleotides, the CDR3 is TGTGCCAGCAGGGGGACAGGGGTGGCCTATGGCTACACCTTC. This encodes CASRGTGVAYGYTF.

The chain couples TRBV27 to TRBJ1-1; no clear D. The length of the CDR3 is 13 residues. Trimming took off 0 bases at V and 4 bases at J, with 6 bases between the two ends. Germline lookup yields CDR1 MNHEY and CDR2 SMNVEV (reference sequence). The CDR3 sequence: CASSLSLSTEAFF. CDR3 DNA: TGTGCCAGCAGTTTATCGCTGAGCACTGAAGCTTTCTTT.

J is TRBJ1-2 and V is TRBV2; D perhaps matches TRBD1 (6 bases). This CDR3 spans 12 amino acids. The germline CDR1 and CDR2 sequences are SNHLY and FYNNEI. Trimming removed 8 bases from V and 4 bases from J, with 11 bases in between. CDR3 nucleotide sequence: TGTGCCAGCTTACCGGACAGCTATGGCTACACCTTC. Protein sequence: CASLPDSYGYTF. The whole variable domain, remainder taken from reference TRBV2 and TRBJ1-2, is EPEVTQTPSHQVTQMGQEVILRCVPISNHLYFYWYRQILGQKVEFLVSFYNNEISEKSEIFDDQFSVERPDGSNFTLKIRSTKLEDSAMYFCASLPDSYGYTFGSGTRLTVV.

V and J are TRBV18 and TRBJ1-1; 7 bases are shared with TRBD1. The V segment lost 8 bases and the J segment 4 bases; nucleotides outside the gene matches: 16. Per the germline V gene, CDR1 is KGHSH and CDR2 is LQKENI. This CDR3 has 16 residues. The CDR3 loop is CASKELQGVIATEAFF. For the CDR3, the DNA is TGTGCCAGCAAGGAGTTGCAGGGGGTGATAGCCACTGAAGCTTTCTTT.

The chain links TRBV6-5 to TRBJ2-7; TRBD2 aligns across 11 bases. After removal of 5 bases from V and 6 bases from J, the junction contained 9 bases not matched to a gene. The CDR3 loop spans 15 amino acids. CDR1 MNHEY and CDR2 SVGAGI come from the germline V gene. CDR3 in DNA: TGTGCCAGCAGTAAGATGACTAGCGGGACTAGCGAGCAGTACTTC. It translates to CASSKMTSGTSEQYF.

The V and J genes are TRBV29-1 and TRBJ1-3, with TRBD1 as a possible D gene (5 bases). This CDR3 comprises 12 residues. V lost 4 bases, J lost 1 base, and 5 bases lay in between. Germline V gene data show CDR1 as SQVTM and CDR2 as ANQGSEA. Written as DNA, the CDR3 is TGCAGCGTTGCAGGGTCTGGAAACACCATATATTTT. This gives the protein CSVAGSGNTIYF.

The chain has TRBV13 and TRBJ1-6; the D gene is possibly TRBD1 (5 bases). Trimming removed 5 bases at V and 0 bases at J, with 20 bases between. The CDR3 length is 19 residues. Per germline, CDR1 PRHDT and CDR2 FYEKMQ (reference sequence). The CDR3: CASSLSPQVLSSYNSPLHF. The CDR3 bases are TGTGCCAGCAGCCTTTCGCCACAGGTCCTGAGCTCCTATAATTCACCCCTCCACTTT.

The rearrangement links TRBV5-4 to TRBJ2-3; D may be TRBD2 (6 bases). CDR1 SGHNT and CDR2 YYREEE come from the germline V gene (reference sequence). V lost 4 bases and J 1 base, leaving 13 bases between the germline ends. The CDR3 sequence is 15 residues long. The CDR3 nucleotides are TGTGCCAGCAGCCCCGGGACTCCCGGCACAGATACGCAGTATTTT. Translation gives CASSPGTPGTDTQYF.

This clone appeared a single time. The chain combines TRBV27 with TRBJ1-5; 10 nucleotides match TRBD1. Germline CDR1 MNHEY, CDR2 SMNVEV (reference sequence). The CDR3 is 13 residues long. The junction had 2 bases not matched to a gene; V was cut back by 8 bases and J by 4 bases. CDR3 residues: CASRGQGNQPQHF. In DNA form, the CDR3 reads TGTGCCAGCCGGGGACAGGGGAATCAGCCCCAGCATTTT.

With regard to this clone: One junction end does not reproduce the germline sequence, and a read error may be involved. This chain connects TRBV5-1 to TRBJ1-2; D possibly corresponds to TRBD1 (6 bases). Germline-derived CDR1 and CDR2 are SGHRS and YFSETQ. This CDR3 is built from 17 residues. Here the CDR3 DNA reads TGCGCCAGCAGGTTGGGGCCCGGGACACAAGATAACTATGGCTACACCTTC. It specifies CASRLGPGTQDNYGYTF.

The rearrangement joins TRBV4-2 to TRBJ1-1; 10 bases line up with TRBD1. Germline CDR1 is LGHNA and CDR2 is YNFKEQ. V lost 1 base to trimming and J lost 6 bases; unmatched junction nucleotides: 17. CDR3 size: 19 residues. The CDR3 here is CASSQGGDRGRFGGSEAFF. The CDR3 bases are TGTGCCAGCAGCCAAGGGGGCGACAGGGGGCGCTTCGGAGGGTCTGAAGCTTTCTTT.

The rearrangement uses TRBV28 and TRBJ1-3; D uncertain. CDR1 MDHEN and CDR2 SYDVKM come from the germline V gene. The V end was cut by 1 base, the J end by 0 bases, with 10 bases between. This CDR3 contains 16 residues. The CDR3 region is CASSLFGVPSGNTIYF. Here the CDR3 DNA reads TGTGCCAGCAGTTTATTCGGGGTACCCTCTGGAAACACCATATATTTT.